Below, one T cell receptor beta chain is given with its context. This table comes from immunoSEQ multiplex PCR, and its TCRdb copy is limited to in-frame clones, with some not included. The repertoire holds over 2 million clones, with 85% to 95% as singletons. Trimming took 6 bases from V and 5 from J, leaving 13 bases between them. The CDR3 runs 13 residues. CDR1 is MNHNS and CDR2 is SASEGT in the germline V gene. The data belong to a study of shared clonotypes between healthy human individuals. The rearrangement links TRBV6-1 to TRBJ2-5; D may correspond to TRBD1 or TRBD2 (6 bases each). Sample: naive CD4+ T cells sorted from blood. The subset denotes: CD45RA+ positively selected. This sequence was found in a young man in good health. The DNA for the CDR3 is TGTGCCAGCAGGATAGGGGGGTGGGAGACCCAGTACTTC. Translating it yields CASRIGGWETQYF.